A selection of T cell receptor beta chains follows, all from one sample in a study of OX40 agonist ivuxolimab in advanced cancers. Profiled with immunoSEQ multiplex PCR; TCRdb holds only in-frame clones, not every one. The table shows 65,000 to 80,000 clones, with 86% occurring only once. Sequencing was performed on CD4+ or CD8+ T cells sorted from blood, taken in a trial of the OX40 agonist ivuxolimab. These receptors were obtained from an adult with an advanced solid tumor such as melanoma, head and neck, liver or kidney cancer. Each CDR3 is given with its conserved first and last residue. The order of the fields is J gene, V gene, D gene, clone size, CDR3 DNA, CDR3 protein. The D gene is left open where the match is weak. Some rows have no size entry. The others give once, few or many, or a class for an expanded clone.

TRBJ1-4 TRBV6-6 NA few TGTGCCAGCAGGGTGACAACAACTAATGAAAAACTGTTTTTT CASRVTTTNEKLFF
TRBJ2-7 TRBV7-7 NA once TGTGCCAGCAGCTTAAGTCTGAACTCCTACGAGCAGTACTTC CASSLSLNSYEQYF
TRBJ1-5 TRBV28 NA NA TGTGCCGTCGGAGCGGCGGGGCATAGCAATCAGCCCCAGCATTTT CAVGAAGHSNQPQHF
TRBJ2-6 TRBV15 TRBD1 NA TGTGCCACCAGCAGAGAGGCAGGGGGTTTTTCTGGGGCCAACGTCCTGACTTTC CATSREAGGFSGANVLTF
TRBJ2-1 TRBV28 TRBD2 NA TGTGCCAGCAGTATAGCGGGAGAAAGGAATGAGCAGTTCTTC CASSIAGERNEQFF
TRBJ1-1 TRBV11-3 NA NA TGTGCCAGTTCTTGGGGTGAAAGGACCATGAACACTGAAGCTTTCTTT CASSWGERTMNTEAFF
TRBJ1-2 TRBV28 NA NA TGTGCCAGCAGCCTGGGACGTAGGATCTATGGCTACACCTTC CASSLGRRIYGYTF
TRBJ2-7 TRBV7-8 NA NA TGTGCCAGCAGCTTAGTCTGGAGAACATCCGACGAGCAGTACTTC CASSLVWRTSDEQYF
TRBJ1-6 TRBV30 NA once TGTGCCTGGAGTGTACGATCCCCCGGGGCAGCTAGCTCACCCCTCCACTTT CAWSVRSPGAASSPLHF
TRBJ2-5 TRBV7-2 NA NA TGTGCCAGCAGCCCATATCGAGAGACCCAGTACTTC CASSPYRETQYF
TRBJ2-1 TRBV7-6 TRBD1 NA TGTGCCAGCAGCTTAGCGTCTTGGGACAGGGGCGAGAAAAATGAGCAGTTCTTC CASSLASWDRGEKNEQFF
TRBJ2-7 TRBV6-6 TRBD2 NA TGTGCCAGCAACCAGCGGGAATACTCCTACGAGCAGTACTTC CASNQREYSYEQYF
TRBJ1-4 TRBV28 NA NA TGTGCCAGCAGGGGGGATGAAAAACTGTTTTTT CASRGDEKLFF
TRBJ1-4 TRBV5-4 NA NA TGTGCCAGCAGCTTGGGCAGGGGAAGTGAAAAACTGTTTTTT CASSLGRGSEKLFF
TRBJ1-5 TRBV7-9 TRBD1 NA TGTGCCAGCAGCTACCAGGGGGCAGGGGCCCAGCATTTT CASSYQGAGAQHF
TRBJ2-7 TRBV28 TRBD2 once TGTGCCAGCAGTGCCACTAGCGAGGTCAACGAGCAGTACTTC CASSATSEVNEQYF
TRBJ2-7 TRBV6-5 NA NA TGTGCCATCAGTGAGGAAGGGGGCTCCTACGAGCAGTACTTC CAISEEGGSYEQYF
TRBJ1-5 TRBV28 NA NA TGTGCCAGCAACCAGGCACAGATCCTACAGCCCCAGCATTTT CASNQAQILQPQHF
TRBJ1-1 TRBV2 TRBD1 NA TGTGCCAGCAGTCGGGACAGCCGGAACACTGAAGCTTTCTTT CASSRDSRNTEAFF
TRBJ2-3 TRBV7-7 NA NA TGTGCCAGCAGCTTTTCCCCGGACGTAACAGATACGCAGTATTTT CASSFSPDVTDTQYF
TRBJ2-3 TRBV25-1 NA NA TGTGCCAGCAGTGAATATGGCACAGATACGCAGTATTTT CASSEYGTDTQYF
TRBJ2-3 TRBV11-2 NA NA TGTGCCAGCAGCTTATTAGGAAGCACAGATACGCAGTATTTT CASSLLGSTDTQYF
TRBJ2-6 TRBV29-1 NA NA TGCAGCGTTGAAGAGGTCAGCTCTGGGGCCAACGTCCTGACTTTC CSVEEVSSGANVLTF
TRBJ1-6 TRBV7-9 TRBD1 few TGTGCCAGCAGCCCCCTGGGGACAGGCGTAAATTCACCCCTCCACTTT CASSPLGTGVNSPLHF
TRBJ2-7 TRBV19 NA NA TGTGCCAGTAGTATGAGAGACTCAGGACGCTACGAGCAGTACTTC CASSMRDSGRYEQYF
TRBJ2-3 TRBV18 TRBD2 NA TGTGCCAGCTCACTAACTAGCGGGGCAACAGATACGCAGTATTTT CASSLTSGATDTQYF
TRBJ1-2 TRBV19 TRBD1 NA TGTGCCAGTAGGCGACAGGGGGAAGACTATGGCTACACCTTC CASRRQGEDYGYTF
TRBJ1-2 TRBV27 NA NA TGTGCCAGCAGTTTGACTCCGGGGAGGAGATATAACTATGGCTACACCTTC CASSLTPGRRYNYGYTF
TRBJ2-7 TRBV29-1 NA NA TGCAGCGTTGAGGAGGGGGCAGGGGAGCAGTACTTC CSVEEGAGEQYF
TRBJ1-2 TRBV29-1 TRBD1 NA TGCAGCGTTGGGGGAGGGGACAGGTTTTTATATGGCTACACCTTC CSVGGGDRFLYGYTF
TRBJ2-1 TRBV10-1 TRBD2 few TGCGCCAGCAGCCCTAGCGGGAGCTCCTACAATGAGCAGTTCTTC CASSPSGSSYNEQFF
TRBJ2-3 TRBV7-9 TRBD1 few TGTGCCAGCAGCTCCGGGACAGGGGACACAGATACGCAGTATTTT CASSSGTGDTDTQYF
TRBJ1-2 TRBV4-1 NA few TGCGCCAGCAGCCAAGACCTCGACATTTTACTTGCTGGCTACACCTTC CASSQDLDILLAGYTF
TRBJ2-1 TRBV30 NA NA TGTGCCTGGAGTGTAGGGTTAGCGGTCACCAGGGAGCAGTTCTTC CAWSVGLAVTREQFF
TRBJ1-1 TRBV15 NA NA TGTGCCACCAGGAGGGCGGGAGTCACTGAAGCTTTCTTT CATRRAGVTEAFF
TRBJ2-5 TRBV6-1 TRBD2 NA TGTGCCACAGGGACTAGCGGACAAGAGAGCCAGTACTTC CATGTSGQESQYF
TRBJ1-2 TRBV6-5 NA NA TGTGCCAGCAGTTACGCGACCGGGGGCTATGGCTACACCTTC CASSYATGGYGYTF
TRBJ2-1 TRBV9 TRBD1 NA TGTGCCAGCAGCGTAGGACAGGGGCCTATCGATGAGCAGTTCTTC CASSVGQGPIDEQFF
TRBJ2-7 TRBV5-1 NA NA TGCGCCAGCAGCTTAGGGGACTCGTTCTCCTACGAGCAGTACTTC CASSLGDSFSYEQYF
TRBJ1-1 TRBV29-1 NA few TGCAGCGTTGACTGGGGCGCTGAAGCTTTCTTT CSVDWGAEAFF
TRBJ1-6 TRBV28 NA NA TGTGCCAGCAGTTTGCGTCGGACTGAGGGGCTTAATTCACCCCTCCACTTT CASSLRRTEGLNSPLHF
TRBJ2-3 TRBV11-3 NA NA TGTGCCAGCAGTCCCGGGACTAGCACAGATACGCAGTATTTT CASSPGTSTDTQYF
TRBJ2-7 TRBV7-2 TRBD1 NA TGTGCCAGCAGCTTAGGGACAGGTATTTCCTACGAGCAGTACTTC CASSLGTGISYEQYF
TRBJ2-7 TRBV21-1 NA NA TGTGCCAGCAGCGGGACAGGCGTGTTGGGGGCCTACGAGCAGTACTTC CASSGTGVLGAYEQYF
TRBJ1-3 TRBV5-1 NA NA TGCGCCAGCAGCTTGGAGGCGGTTTCCTCTGGAAACACCATATATTTT CASSLEAVSSGNTIYF
TRBJ2-1 TRBV7-2 TRBD1 NA TGTGCCAGCAGCTCAGACAGGGTCCACAATGAGCAGTTCTTC CASSSDRVHNEQFF
TRBJ2-1 TRBV7-7 NA NA TGTGCTAGCAGCTTACGCCCTTCGTACAATGAGCAGTTCTTC CASSLRPSYNEQFF
TRBJ1-5 TRBV4-3 TRBD1 NA TGCGCCAGCAGCCAATCCCCCGGGACAGGGGCACATCAGCCCCAGCATTTT CASSQSPGTGAHQPQHF
TRBJ1-5 TRBV7-3 NA few TGTGCCAGCAGCGGTTACCGGGAGCCCCAGCATTTT CASSGYREPQHF
TRBJ2-3 TRBV7-9 NA once TGTGCCAGCAGCTTAGCGAGGTCTCGCACAGATACGCAGTATTTT CASSLARSRTDTQYF
TRBJ2-7 TRBV11-2 TRBD2 NA TGTGCCAGCAGCCATATAGCGGGAGATCCCTACGAGCAGTACTTC CASSHIAGDPYEQYF
TRBJ1-1 TRBV10-2 NA NA TGCACCAGCAGTGAGACTGGGAGCACTGAAGCTTTCTTT CTSSETGSTEAFF
TRBJ2-3 TRBV5-4 NA NA TGTGCCAGCAGCTCCCCCGGGACCCTCAACGCAGATACGCAGTATTTT CASSSPGTLNADTQYF